This TCR beta chain was recorded in a study of CD8 T cells in Susac syndrome. CDR1 SNHLY and CDR2 FYNNEI come from the germline V gene. The germline V and J ends were trimmed by 3 bases and 4 bases, with 19 bases remaining between them. The CDR3 runs 16 residues. A quantity of 0.5 to 1 ug RNA underwent reverse transcription using random hexamers. TCRdb reanalysed the immunoSEQ multiplex PCR reads using MiXCR and keeps one entry per CDR3 protein. This sample has approximately 190,000 distinct CDR3 sequences, with approximately 95% found just once. The chain combines TRBV2 with TRBJ2-7; the D gene is possibly TRBD2 (6 bases). The sequence derives from a human donor with Susac syndrome. Sequenced material: CD8+ T cells from PBMCs. The CDR3 sequence is CASSEFQDPRGYEQYF. CDR3 nucleotide sequence: TGTGCCAGCAGTGAGTTTCAGGATCCCCGGGGGTACGAGCAGTACTTC.